This T cell receptor beta chain was captured by sequencing in a study of blood T cell repertoires in COVID-19. Study overall: Material from acute and convalescent COVID-19 was sourced from the United States, Italy and Spain.

This CDR3 has 13 residues. CDR1 and CDR2 (germline): SNHLY, FYNNEI. With 4 bases removed from V and 6 bases from J, the gap between germline ends came to 12 bases. Sequencing was performed with immunoSEQ multiplex PCR; in TCRdb, only in-frame clones are kept and a portion is missing. The sample yields approximately 460,000 clones, roughly nine tenths seen once. This clone was recorded once. Sequencing was performed on peripheral blood. This receptor was identified in a man between 18 and 35 years old with COVID-19, enrolled during active disease. This chain joins TRBV2 and TRBJ1-1, with D unresolved. This chain's CDR3 is CASSGFNLPEAFF. The CDR3 region has the DNA TGTGCCAGCAGTGGCTTCAACCTACCTGAAGCTTTCTTT.